This T cell receptor beta chain was identified during a study of shared clonotypes between healthy human individuals. General observations from the study: Non-shared clonotypes displayed generation probabilities falling below those of clonotypes present in all four donors.

Positively selected for CCR7, the CD45RO-negative cells used as naive CD8 cells excluded terminally differentiated effector memory CD45RA+ cells. This CDR3 contains 14 residues. V shed 6 bases and J 4 bases; nucleotides not matched to a gene: 4. The V gene's germline CDR1 is SGHVS and CDR2 FQNEAQ. Profiling relied on immunoSEQ multiplex PCR, and the TCRdb table lists in-frame clones only, not all of them. The table includes more than 600,000 clones, 92% detected once. This clone came up a few times. As yet, its antigen is unknown. The sequenced sample consisted of naive CD8+ T cells sorted from blood. This receptor was taken from a young man in good health. J is TRBJ2-1 and V is TRBV7-8, with TRBD1 identical over 9 bases. The CDR3 DNA reads as TGTGCCAGCAGATCCGGGACAGGGTACAATGAGCAGTTCTTC. Translation gives CASRSGTGYNEQFF.